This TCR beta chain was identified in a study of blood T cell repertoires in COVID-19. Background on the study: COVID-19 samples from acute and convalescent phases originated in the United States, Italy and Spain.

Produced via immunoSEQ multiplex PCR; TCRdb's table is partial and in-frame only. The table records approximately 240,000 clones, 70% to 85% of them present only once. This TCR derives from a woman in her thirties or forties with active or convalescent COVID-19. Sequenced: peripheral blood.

The CDR3 protein is CASSEWEAVNYEQYV. The DNA for the CDR3 is TGTGCCAGCAGTGAATGGGAGGCAGTTAACTACGAGCAGTACGTC. The chain couples TRBV6-1 to TRBJ2-7; D might be TRBD2 (6 bases). The V end lost 2 bases, the J end lost 3 bases, and 14 bases lay between the germline ends. The length of the CDR3 is 15 residues. Germline assignment: CDR1 MNHNS and CDR2 SASEGT.